What follows describes a single TCR beta chain. Its matching antigen is unknown. This specimen belongs to a study of PD-L1 blockade in urothelial cancer. Study overall: At 3 weeks (second dose) and 6 weeks after starting treatment, blood was analyzed.

Sequencing was performed with immunoSEQ multiplex PCR; in TCRdb, only in-frame clones are kept and a portion is missing. The repertoire includes more than 30,000 clones, around 89% of them detected once, and less than 2% sits in the top ten. The CDR3 is 16 residues long. Germline V gene data show CDR1 as SEHNR and CDR2 as FQNEAQ (reference sequence). V shed 5 bases, J shed 3 bases, and the junction held 8 bases outside the gene matches. General study points: At the 3-week point, tumor-associated blood clones expanded more in durable-benefit patients. Below-median pretreatment blood TCR clonality was associated with improved progression-free and overall survival.

Pretreatment and on-treatment samples were taken, numbering 1 to 8 per patient. The TCR originated in a man aged 55 to 70 with urothelial cancer. This specimen was PBMCs, taken around atezolizumab (anti-PD-L1) treatment. This rearrangement joins TRBV7-9 to TRBJ1-5, with 9 bases lining up with TRBD1. The CDR3, as DNA: TGTGCCAGCAGCCCCGGACAGGGGATTGACAATCAGCCCCAGCATTTT. Translating gives CASSPGQGIDNQPQHF.